These 30 T cell receptor beta chains share one sample of origin, sequenced in a study of CD8 T cells in Susac syndrome. Random hexamers served to reverse transcribe about 0.5 to 1 ug RNA. TCRdb re-derived calls from the immunoSEQ multiplex PCR reads in MiXCR, one entry per CDR3 protein. The sample yields about 180,000 distinct CDR3 sequences, approximately 96% seen once. Sequencing input: CD4+ T cells from PBMCs. The source of these receptors is a human donor with multiple sclerosis.

The rearrangement joins TRBV20-1 to TRBJ1-4; 8 nucleotides align to TRBD1. This CDR3 is built from 18 residues. The germline V gene has CDR1 DFQATT and CDR2 SNEGSKA (reference sequence). J was trimmed by 0 bases and V by 5 bases; bases with no gene match: 14. The CDR3 DNA reads as TGCAGTGCTTCCATGCTAGGACAGGGTCTTACAACTAATGAAAAACTGTTTTTT. It yields the protein CSASMLGQGLTTNEKLFF.

The chain has TRBV30 and TRBJ2-1, with TRBD2 matching over 9 bases. The trim removed 2 bases at V and 6 bases at J, leaving 8 bases unmatched. The CDR3 length is 15 residues. Germline lookup yields CDR1 GTSNPN and CDR2 SVGIG (reference sequence). For the CDR3, the DNA is TGTGCCTGGAGTACCGGGACTAGCACCATCAATGAGCAGTTCTTC. As protein: CAWSTGTSTINEQFF.

This chain connects TRBV11-3 to TRBJ2-2; perhaps D is TRBD1 or TRBD2 (5 bases each). With 5 bases removed from V and 5 bases from J, the gap between germline ends came to 15 bases. The CDR3 is 15 residues long. Germline CDR1 is SGHNT and CDR2 is YENEEA. The CDR3 reads CASSLGQGETGELFF. CDR3 DNA sequence: TGTGCCAGCAGCCTGGGGCAGGGAGAAACCGGGGAGCTGTTTTTT.

The gene calls are TRBV30 and TRBJ2-1, with no clear D. In germline, CDR1 is GTSNPN, CDR2 SVGIG (reference sequence). The V and J ends lost 0 bases and 6 bases respectively, with 15 bases between them. The CDR3 totals 15 residues. CDR3 in DNA: TGTGCCTGGAGTGTAAGGCTTCTGTGGGGCAATGAGCAGTTCTTC. Translated: CAWSVRLLWGNEQFF. The full variable domain, in which reference TRBV30 and TRBJ2-1 provide the parts outside the CDR3, is SQTIHQWPATLVQPVGSPLSLECTVEGTSNPNLYWYRQAAGRGLQLLFYSVGIGQISSEVPQNLSASRPQDRQFILSSKKLLLSDSGFYLCAWSVRLLWGNEQFFGPGTRLTVL.

The CDR3 reads CATSRGVGAPLHF. In DNA, the CDR3 is TGTGCCACCAGCAGAGGGGTTGGGGCACCCCTCCACTTT. This rearrangement joins TRBV15 to TRBJ1-6, with D uncertain. The V end was cut by 1 base, the J end by 11 bases, with 9 bases between. The CDR3 sequence is 13 residues long. Germline CDR1 is LNHNV and CDR2 is YYDKDF (reference sequence).

This rearrangement joins TRBV20-1 to TRBJ1-2, with D perhaps TRBD1 (6 bases). Looked up from germline, CDR1 is DFQATT and CDR2 is SNEGSKA (reference sequence). CDR3 size: 14 residues. V lost 6 bases, J lost 5 bases, and 19 bases lay in between. The CDR3 DNA reads TGCAGTGCCTCCCGTGAGGGGGTGCGGTATGGCTACACCTTC. Translating it yields CSASREGVRYGYTF.

This chain joins TRBV3-1 and TRBJ1-6; D ambiguous. V lost 3 bases, J lost 8 bases, and 14 bases lay in between. This CDR3 has 15 amino acids. The germline CDR1 and CDR2 sequences are LGHDT and YNNKEL (reference sequence). CDR3 loop: CASSHLVRRDSPLHF. The CDR3 region has the DNA TGTGCCAGCAGCCATTTGGTCAGGCGGGATTCACCCCTCCACTTT.

The chain carries TRBV9 and TRBJ1-1; the D gene is possibly TRBD1 (5 bases). The germline V gene encodes CDR1 SGDLS and CDR2 YYNGEE. Trimming pared 1 base from V and 4 bases from J, leaving 11 bases between. The CDR3 is made up of 14 amino acids. The CDR3 loop reads CASSVLGGTTEAFF. DNA of the CDR3: TGTGCCAGCAGCGTATTGGGGGGGACCACTGAAGCTTTCTTT.

This rearrangement joins TRBV20-1 to TRBJ2-5; TRBD1 is a possible D gene (6 bases). The CDR3 contains 14 residues. The germline V gene has CDR1 DFQATT and CDR2 SNEGSKA (reference sequence). The V end lost 3 bases, the J end lost 2 bases, and 13 bases lay between the germline ends. Written as DNA, the CDR3 is TGCAGTGCTAGTTGGGCAGGGGTACAAGAGACCCAGTACTTC. Encoded protein: CSASWAGVQETQYF.

The chain couples TRBV7-2 to TRBJ1-1; D may be TRBD1 (5 bases). This CDR3 contains 14 residues. Trimming cost V 5 bases and J 1 base, with 11 bases left between them. The germline V gene encodes CDR1 SGHTA and CDR2 FQGNSA. In nucleotides, the CDR3 is TGTGCCAGCAGCGTACGACAGAGGAACACTGAAGCTTTCTTT. It is translated as CASSVRQRNTEAFF.

This chain links TRBV5-6 with TRBJ2-7; D possibly matches TRBD1 or TRBD2 (7 bases each). From germline, CDR1 is SGHDT and CDR2 YYEEEE. This CDR3 spans 13 amino acids. Trimming pared 4 bases from V and 7 bases from J, leaving 15 bases between. CDR3 in DNA: TGTGCCAGCAGCCTGAACAGGGGAGGGGAGCAGTACTTC. Encoded protein: CASSLNRGGEQYF.

The V and J genes are TRBV5-6 and TRBJ2-3; no firm D call. The germline V and J ends were trimmed by 4 bases and 2 bases, with 11 bases remaining between them. The CDR3 runs to 14 residues. The V gene's germline CDR1 is SGHDT and CDR2 YYEEEE. The chain's CDR3 is CASSADPITDTQYF. CDR3 nucleotide sequence: TGTGCCAGCAGCGCCGATCCTATCACAGATACGCAGTATTTT.

The count of this clonotype is one. The chain joins TRBV3-1 to TRBJ1-3; TRBD1 matches at 9 bases. CDR3 length: 16 amino acids. V shed 6 bases, J shed 4 bases, and the junction held 10 bases outside the gene matches. CDR1 LGHDT and CDR2 YNNKEL come from the germline V gene (reference sequence). CDR3: CASSRGDRASGNTIYF. CDR3 nucleotide sequence: TGTGCCAGCAGTCGGGGGGACAGGGCTTCGGGAAACACCATATATTTT. The whole variable domain, filled in from reference TRBV3-1 and TRBJ1-3, reads DTAVSQTPKYLVTQMGNDKSIKCEQNLGHDTMYWYKQDSKKFLKIMFSYNNKELIINETVPNRFSPKSPDKAHLNLHINSLELGDSAVYFCASSRGDRASGNTIYFGEGSWLTVV.

J is TRBJ2-7 and V is TRBV13; D gene uncertain. V was cut by 5 bases and J by 1 base, with 9 bases left in between. CDR1 PRHDT and CDR2 FYEKMQ come from the germline V gene (reference sequence). The CDR3 covers 13 residues. The DNA for the CDR3 is TGTGCCAGCAGCCCCCCGAGGTCCTACGAGCAGTACTTC. It is translated as CASSPPRSYEQYF. Using reference TRBV13 and TRBJ2-7 for the parts outside the CDR3, the full variable domain is AAGVIQSPRHLIKEKRETATLKCYPIPRHDTVYWYQQGPGQDPQFLISFYEKMQSDKGSIPDRFSAQQFSDYHSELNMSSLELGDSALYFCASSPPRSYEQYFGPGTRLTVT.

On this clonotype itself: One end of the junction varies from germline; a read error may be responsible. The CDR3 DNA reads as TGTGCCCGGAGCGGGGGGTTTCGTCAAGAGACCCAGTACTTC. Translated: CARSGGFRQETQYF. The chain joins TRBV30 to TRBJ2-5, with 9 bases identical to TRBD2. This CDR3 region has 14 residues. Germline assignment: CDR1 GTSNPN and CDR2 SVGIG (reference sequence).

V is TRBV28 and J is TRBJ2-7; no reliable D call. CDR3 size: 13 residues. Trimming took 5 bases from V and 3 from J, leaving 11 bases between them. Germline CDR1 MDHEN, CDR2 SYDVKM. The CDR3 nucleotides read TGTGCCAGCAGTCCAAGGGATGTCTACGAGCAGTACTTC. This codes for CASSPRDVYEQYF.

This clonotype was seen more than once but under ten times. The genes are TRBV29-1 and TRBJ2-3; 8 positions agree with TRBD2. The V segment lost 5 bases and the J segment 1 base; nucleotides outside the gene matches: 5. CDR3 size: 14 residues. CDR1 is SQVTM and CDR2 is ANQGSEA in the germline V gene. As DNA, the CDR3 is TGCAGCGTTCTGGCGGGGGGACGCACAGATACGCAGTATTTT. Its protein is CSVLAGGRTDTQYF.

This clonotype showed up just once. The CDR3 nucleotides are TGCAGTGCTAGTCCCATGGAGCTCGGGCATTACGAGCAGTACTTC. Translation: CSASPMELGHYEQYF. The V gene is TRBV20-1, the J gene TRBJ2-7, with D hard to call. CDR3 size: 15 residues. Trimming took off 3 bases at V and 4 bases at J, with 19 bases between the two ends. Germline values: CDR1 DFQATT, CDR2 SNEGSKA (reference sequence).

This rearrangement joins TRBV20-1 to TRBJ2-7; a weak D match, TRBD1 (6 bases). The CDR3 has 13 residues. Germline values: CDR1 DFQATT, CDR2 SNEGSKA (reference sequence). Trimming stripped 2 bases from V and 5 bases from J, with 13 bases between. The CDR3 DNA follows: TGCAGTGCTAGAACAGGGTCGCTCGACGAGCAGTACTTC. Translating gives CSARTGSLDEQYF.

This clonotype has a single count. The gene calls are TRBV29-1 and TRBJ2-3; 13 bases are shared with TRBD2. The CDR3 sequence is 16 residues long. Germline trimming cut 4 bases from V and 5 bases from J; bases unmatched to any gene: 9. Germline assignment: CDR1 SQVTM and CDR2 ANQGSEA. The CDR3 coding sequence is TGCAGCGTTGCGGCAACTAGCGGGGGGGCGCGAGATACGCAGTATTTT. Amino acid sequence: CSVAATSGGARDTQYF.

The V and J genes are TRBV2 and TRBJ2-5, with D possibly matching TRBD1 (6 bases). CDR3 length equals 15 residues. V shed 5 bases and J shed 2 bases, with 15 bases lying between them. Germline lookup yields CDR1 SNHLY and CDR2 FYNNEI. The CDR3 sequence: CASSSMAGVQETQYF. Here the CDR3 DNA reads TGTGCCAGCAGTTCGATGGCAGGGGTGCAAGAGACCCAGTACTTC.

The CDR3 loop reads CASSPSGGIGTQYF. The CDR3 DNA reads TGTGCCAGCAGCCCTAGCGGGGGGATAGGTACGCAGTATTTT. V usage is TRBV5-6 and J usage is TRBJ2-3; 11 bases map to TRBD2. Germline assignment: CDR1 SGHDT and CDR2 YYEEEE. Trimming cost V 4 bases and J 8 bases; bases outside gene matches: 6. This CDR3 has 14 amino acids.

This rearrangement joins TRBV15 to TRBJ1-1, with a weak D call TRBD1 (5 bases). The V gene lost 1 base and the J gene lost 4 bases, with 16 bases spanning the gap. The germline gives CDR1 LNHNV, CDR2 YYDKDF (reference sequence). This CDR3 is built from 16 residues. CDR3 nucleotide sequence: TGTGCCACCAGCAGAGTCTCAGGGAGGGGTACCACTGAAGCTTTCTTT. Protein: CATSRVSGRGTTEAFF.

The CDR3, as DNA: TGTGCCAGCAGCCCCATCCCAAGGGGGCGCGAAAAACTGTTTTTT. This sequence encodes CASSPIPRGREKLFF. The chain employs TRBV3-1 and TRBJ1-4; 7 bases align to TRBD1. With 4 bases clipped from V and 8 bases from J, the junction kept 10 bases outside the gene matches. In germline, CDR1 is LGHDT, CDR2 YNNKEL (reference sequence). CDR3 size: 15 residues.

CDR3: CSAGQGDNQPQHF. CDR3 DNA sequence: TGCAGCGCCGGACAGGGAGACAATCAGCCCCAGCATTTT. This chain joins TRBV29-1 and TRBJ1-5; 8 bases line up with TRBD1. This CDR3 region has 13 residues. J gave up 3 bases and V 7 bases, and 5 bases lay outside the gene matches. Germline lookup yields CDR1 SQVTM and CDR2 ANQGSEA. Combining the CDR3 with reference TRBV29-1 and TRBJ1-5 gives the whole variable domain SAVISQKPSRDICQRGTSLTIQCQVDSQVTMMFWYRQQPGQSLTLIATANQGSEATYESGFVIDKFPISRPNLTFSTLTVSNMSPEDSSIYLCSAGQGDNQPQHFGDGTRLSIL.

This rearrangement joins TRBV9 to TRBJ2-3, with 10 positions matching TRBD1. Trimming at V came to 4 bases and at J to 2 bases, leaving 7 bases not matched to a gene. The CDR3 is 16 residues long. Germline V gene lookup returns CDR1 SGDLS and CDR2 YYNGEE. The CDR3 is CASSRLGTGVTDTQYF. CDR3 nucleotides: TGTGCCAGCAGCCGGCTGGGGACAGGGGTCACAGATACGCAGTATTTT.

V gene TRBV7-9 combines with J gene TRBJ2-5; no clear D gene. V was pared by 4 bases and J by 0 bases, with 21 bases between. CDR1 and CDR2 (germline): SEHNR, FQNEAQ (reference sequence). The CDR3 extends over 18 amino acids. The CDR3 DNA follows: TGTGCCAGCAGCTCAGGTTCGGATAGCCAAGCGTACCAAGAGACCCAGTACTTC. Residues: CASSSGSDSQAYQETQYF. Variable domain in full (rest from reference TRBV7-9 and TRBJ2-5): DTGVSQNPRHKITKRGQNVTFRCDPISEHNRLYWYRQTLGQGPEFLTYFQNEAQLEKSRLLSDRFSAERPKGSFSTLEIQRTEQGDSAMYLCASSSGSDSQAYQETQYFGPGTRLLVL.

The chain uses TRBV4-1 and TRBJ2-3; 10 positions match TRBD2. Germline V gene lookup returns CDR1 MGHRA and CDR2 YSYEKL. Germline trimming cut 2 bases from V and 1 base from J; bases unmatched to any gene: 6. The CDR3 sequence is 17 residues long. CDR3 coding DNA: TGCGCCAGCAGCCAACCCGCCGGGACTAGCGGCACAGATACGCAGTATTTT. This translates into CASSQPAGTSGTDTQYF.

The chain joins TRBV7-9 to TRBJ2-3; 8 bases fit TRBD2. CDR1 and CDR2 from the germline V gene are SEHNR and FQNEAQ (reference sequence). CDR3 length equals 13 residues. Germline trimming cut 5 bases from V and 7 bases from J; bases unmatched to any gene: 5. CDR3 sequence (DNA): TGTGCCAGCAGCCCCGGACTAGCATATACGCAGTATTTT. Its protein is CASSPGLAYTQYF.

V and J are TRBV7-8 and TRBJ2-3; maybe TRBD1 (6 bases). The V gene's germline CDR1 is SGHVS and CDR2 FQNEAQ. This CDR3 comprises 14 residues. V gave up 0 bases and J gave up 5 bases, with 9 bases separating them. The CDR3 nucleotides read TGTGCCAGCAGCTTAGCGGGGGCGGGAGATACGCAGTATTTT. This encodes CASSLAGAGDTQYF.